This is a list of T cell receptor beta chains from one sample in a study of T-cell memory formation after mild COVID-19. TCRdb fed the 5' RACE reads into MiXCR, producing one record per CDR3 protein. The sample lists about 150,000 distinct CDR3 sequences; under 30% were seen once. Sample: PBMCs or a T cell subset sorted from them (not recorded which). All receptors come from an adult woman who had mild COVID-19 (a few samples of this study predate the infection). Cell type and time point are not known. The CDR3 runs from the conserved cysteine through the conserved F or W. D genes are given only for firm matches. Size is stated for part of the rows, as once, few or many counts, or as a class when the clone is expanded.

>few|TRBV20-1|.|TRBJ1-3
TGCAGTGCTAGAATGGGGGCGGGAAACACCATATATTTT
CSARMGAGNTIYF
>.|TRBV21-1|.|TRBJ2-7
TGTGCCAGCAGCAAGGACAGGGGATACGAGCAGTACTTC
CASSKDRGYEQYF
>.|TRBV20-1|.|TRBJ1-1
TGCAGTGCCGTGAACAGGTACCCTGAAGCTTTCTTT
CSAVNRYPEAFF
>.|TRBV5-6|.|TRBJ2-7
TGTGCCAGCAGCCAAAATGCCGTCTACGAGCAGTACTTC
CASSQNAVYEQYF
>few|TRBV20-1|TRBD2|TRBJ2-1
TGCAGTGCTTCTCTAGCGGTCCCTTACAATGAGCAGTTCTTC
CSASLAVPYNEQFF
>.|TRBV4-1|.|TRBJ2-1
TGCGCCAGCAGCCAGGGCGGCAGGGAGCAGTTCTTC
CASSQGGREQFF
>.|TRBV19|TRBD2|TRBJ2-1
TGTGCCAGTAGTTATGGGACTATCGAGCAGTTCTTC
CASSYGTIEQFF
>.|TRBV12-3/TRBV12-4|.|TRBJ2-1
TGTGCCAGCAGTTGGGGCTCGAGGAAGTACAATGAGCAGTTCTTC
CASSWGSRKYNEQFF
>.|TRBV7-8|.|TRBJ2-1
TGTGCCAGCAGCTTAGTGCCTTGGAATGAGCAGTTCTTC
CASSLVPWNEQFF
>few|TRBV7-9|.|TRBJ2-3
TGTGCCAGCAGGGGAACAGTTCTGGATACGCAGTATTTT
CASRGTVLDTQYF
>few|TRBV20-1|.|TRBJ2-4
TGCAGTGCTAGAGATCACTGGGGGCATGATATTCAGTACTTC
CSARDHWGHDIQYF
>.|TRBV15|.|TRBJ2-5
TGTGCCACCAGTGACCATGAGACCCAGTACTTC
CATSDHETQYF
>.|TRBV5-1|TRBD2|TRBJ2-2
TGCGCCAGCAGCCCGGGCGGGGGGCAATGGGAGCTGTTTTTT
CASSPGGGQWELFF
>few|TRBV9|TRBD1|TRBJ2-7
TGTGCCAGCAGCGTAGGACAGGGTGACTACGAGCAGTACTTC
CASSVGQGDYEQYF
>.|TRBV27|TRBD1|TRBJ2-3
TGTGCCAGCAGTCTAGGGGGCCTCACAGATACGCAGTATTTT
CASSLGGLTDTQYF
>many|TRBV7-3|.|TRBJ2-3
TGTGCCAGCAGCTGGGGGGGCAGCACAGATACGCAGTATTTT
CASSWGGSTDTQYF
>.|TRBV10-2|TRBD2|TRBJ2-3
TGCGCCAGCGGAGCGGGGGGGCCCCCAGATACGCAGTATTTT
CASGAGGPPDTQYF
>.|TRBV10-3|TRBD1|TRBJ1-5
TGTGCCATCAGCTCCCAGTGGGACAGGGAGGGGCAGGGCAATCAGCCCCAGCATTTT
CAISSQWDREGQGNQPQHF
>.|TRBV12-3/TRBV12-4|.|TRBJ1-2
TGTGCCAGCAGCTCCGGGTTGGCAGTTGGCTACACCTTC
CASSSGLAVGYTF
>.|TRBV12-3/TRBV12-4|.|TRBJ2-3
TGTGCCAGCAGTCCCGGGCTCACGGGAGATACGCAGTATTTT
CASSPGLTGDTQYF
>few|TRBV27|TRBD1|TRBJ2-7
TGTGCCAGCAGACCCGAGGGACAGGGTCCCTACGAGCAGTACTTC
CASRPEGQGPYEQYF
>few|TRBV7-6|.|TRBJ1-1
TGTGCCAGCAGCTTAACAGGGACTGAAGCTTTCTTT
CASSLTGTEAFF
>few|TRBV7-9|TRBD2|TRBJ2-5
TGTGCCAGCAGCCCTAGCGGGATCCAAGAGACCCAGTACTTC
CASSPSGIQETQYF
>.|TRBV4-1|.|TRBJ2-7
TGCGCCAGCAGCCAAAATATTGGAGGGCAGGGCAAAGAGTACTTC
CASSQNIGGQGKEYF
>.|TRBV4-1|.|TRBJ1-2
TGCGCCAGCAGCCAAGTGGCTGCCCTGTATGGCTACACCTTC
CASSQVAALYGYTF
>few|TRBV7-9|TRBD2|TRBJ2-1
TGTGCCAGCAGCTTCCCGGGACTAGCGGGAGAATCCTACAATGAGCAGTTCTTC
CASSFPGLAGESYNEQFF
>.|TRBV19|TRBD1|TRBJ2-7
TGTGCCAGTAGTATAAGGACAGGGGATCCCTACGAGCAGTACTTC
CASSIRTGDPYEQYF
>few|TRBV4-1|.|TRBJ1-1
TGCGCCAGCAGCCAAGAGGGCTACCTGAAGCCAGAAGCTTTCTTT
CASSQEGYLKPEAFF
>once|TRBV4-1|TRBD2|TRBJ2-2
TGCGCCAGCAGCCTCAGTGAGTCGGGAGGGACCACCGGGGAGCTGTTTTTT
CASSLSESGGTTGELFF
>.|TRBV12-3/TRBV12-4|TRBD1|TRBJ1-1
TGTGCCAGCAGTTCCCTTCAGGGGGAGAACACTGAAGCTTTCTTT
CASSSLQGENTEAFF
>.|TRBV7-8|.|TRBJ2-7
TGTGCCAGCAGCTTAAATTTGGCCCGCCATCCCCACGAGCAGTACTTC
CASSLNLARHPHEQYF
>few|TRBV24-1|TRBD1|TRBJ2-1
TGTGCCACCAGTGACAGGGGGTTGAATGAGCAGTTCTTC
CATSDRGLNEQFF
>few|TRBV7-6|TRBD2|TRBJ2-3
TGTGCCAGCAGCTCCAGGACTAGCGGGGGCCTCCAAGATACGCAGTATTTT
CASSSRTSGGLQDTQYF